Reported below is one T cell receptor (beta chain). Its antigen is currently unknown. The record originates from a study of PD-1 blockade in classical Hodgkin lymphoma. Broader study findings: Undefined causes, possibly disease activity or prior therapy, underlie the repertoire differences. Baseline diversity was lower in partial responders and progressors than complete responders.

From germline, CDR1 is SNHLY and CDR2 FYNNEI. The length of the CDR3 is 12 residues. V was clipped by 6 bases and J by 7 bases, with 9 bases between them. The time point denotes: cycle 4 day 1 (C4D1), after 6 weeks of nivolumab. Every patient had relapsed following autologous stem cell transplantation, and cohorts differed in brentuximab vedotin exposure. Sequencing used immunoSEQ multiplex PCR; TCRdb keeps in-frame clones, though not all of them. In the table there are tens of thousands of clones, around 80% of which are singletons. Sequences were derived from peripheral blood mononuclear cells (PBMCs), sampled before the fourth cycle of nivolumab. The chain recombines TRBV2 with TRBJ1-4; D is perhaps TRBD1 (5 bases). This TCR was recovered from a human donor with classical Hodgkin lymphoma. The CDR3 is CASRRGGEKLFF. The DNA for the CDR3 is TGTGCCAGCAGAAGGGGTGGTGAAAAACTGTTTTTT.